The clone carrying this T cell receptor beta chain was detected a few times. Its target is not known. Patients showing uncontrolled infection, other autoimmune disease, pregnancy or lactation were ineligible. Diagnoses were established using clinical symptoms, serum thyroxine and TRAb, thyroid ultrasound and orbital computed tomography. The data derive from a study of T cells in Graves' hyperthyroidism and ophthalmopathy. Study overall: Once the initial diagnosis was made, peripheral blood was obtained before any treatment.

Overall study findings and caveats: Ophthalmopathy, which appeared later, was predicted by the model a median around 6.5 months before onset.

RNA transcripts provided the source from which TCR beta CDR3 regions were amplified. Primed by the HTBI set, a first-round RT-PCR was run on the TCR CDR3. TCRdb processed the multiplex PCR reads anew with MiXCR; each CDR3 protein has one entry. The profile shows roughly 700,000 distinct CDR3 sequences, roughly 32% of them singletons. The CDR3 has 13 residues. V was pared by 7 bases and J by 1 base, with 13 bases between. The germline V gene encodes CDR1 DFQATT and CDR2 SNEGSKA (reference sequence). The chain combines TRBV20-1 with TRBJ1-1; perhaps TRBD1 as D (6 bases). The origin of this receptor is a middle-aged woman with Graves' hyperthyroidism. The sample was blood. The CDR3 protein is CSGSGGPNTEAFF. The CDR3 DNA follows: TGCAGTGGCTCGGGGGGGCCGAACACTGAAGCTTTCTTT.